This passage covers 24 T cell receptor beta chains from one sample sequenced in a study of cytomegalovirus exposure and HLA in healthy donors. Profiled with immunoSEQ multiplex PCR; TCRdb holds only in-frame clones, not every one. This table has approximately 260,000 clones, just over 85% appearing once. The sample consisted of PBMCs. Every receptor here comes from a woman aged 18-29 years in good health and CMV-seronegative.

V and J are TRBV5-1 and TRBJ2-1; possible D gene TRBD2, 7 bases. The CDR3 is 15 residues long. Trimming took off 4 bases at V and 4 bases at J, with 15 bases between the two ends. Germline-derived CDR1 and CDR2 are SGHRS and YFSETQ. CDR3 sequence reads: CASSLEGGLYNEQFF. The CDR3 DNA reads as TGCGCCAGCAGCCTTGAGGGGGGGCTATACAATGAGCAGTTCTTC.

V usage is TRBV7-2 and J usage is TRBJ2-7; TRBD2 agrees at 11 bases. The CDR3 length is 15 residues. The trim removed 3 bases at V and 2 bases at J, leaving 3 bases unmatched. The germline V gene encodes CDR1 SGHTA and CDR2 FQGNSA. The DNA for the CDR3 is TGTGCCAGCAGCTTGGGACTAGCGGTAACCTACGAGCAGTACTTC. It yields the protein CASSLGLAVTYEQYF.

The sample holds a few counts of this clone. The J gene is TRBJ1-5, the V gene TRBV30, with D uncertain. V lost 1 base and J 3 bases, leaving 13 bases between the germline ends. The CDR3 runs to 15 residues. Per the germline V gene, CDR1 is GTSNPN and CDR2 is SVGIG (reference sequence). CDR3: CAWSEDYEANQPQHF. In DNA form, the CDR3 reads TGTGCCTGGAGTGAAGATTACGAGGCCAATCAGCCCCAGCATTTT.

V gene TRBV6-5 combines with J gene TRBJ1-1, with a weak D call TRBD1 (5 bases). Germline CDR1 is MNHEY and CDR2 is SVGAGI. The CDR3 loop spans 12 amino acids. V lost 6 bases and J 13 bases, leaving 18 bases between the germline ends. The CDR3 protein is CASSLIGGNCFF. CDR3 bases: TGTGCCAGCAGCTTAATCGGGGGAAATTGTTTCTTT.

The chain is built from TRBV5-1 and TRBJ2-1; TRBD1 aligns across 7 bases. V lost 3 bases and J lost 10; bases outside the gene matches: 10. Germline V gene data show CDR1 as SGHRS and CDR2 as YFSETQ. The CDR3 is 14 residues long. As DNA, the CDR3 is TGCGCCAGCAGCTCCGAGGGGGCCGTTCGAGAGCAGTTCTTC. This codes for CASSSEGAVREQFF.

CDR3 coding DNA: TGTGCCAGTAGTACCGACAGGGGTAGCGGGCAGCCCCAGCATTTT. It is translated as CASSTDRGSGQPQHF. The chain links TRBV19 to TRBJ1-5; 8 bases fit TRBD1. This CDR3 is built from 15 residues. The germline gives CDR1 LNHDA, CDR2 SQIVND (reference sequence). Trimming took 4 bases from V and 7 from J; bases not matched to a gene: 9. Combining the CDR3 with reference TRBV19 and TRBJ1-5 gives the whole variable domain DGGITQSPKYLFRKEGQNVTLSCEQNLNHDAMYWYRQDPGQGLRLIYYSQIVNDFQKGDIAEGYSVSREKKESFPLTVTSAQKNPTAFYLCASSTDRGSGQPQHFGDGTRLSIL.

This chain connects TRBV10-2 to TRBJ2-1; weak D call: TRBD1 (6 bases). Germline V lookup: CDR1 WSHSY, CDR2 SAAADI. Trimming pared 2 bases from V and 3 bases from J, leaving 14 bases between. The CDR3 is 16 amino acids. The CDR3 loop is CASSEPGQGNYNEQFF. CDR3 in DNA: TGCGCCAGCAGTGAGCCAGGTCAGGGGAACTACAATGAGCAGTTCTTC.

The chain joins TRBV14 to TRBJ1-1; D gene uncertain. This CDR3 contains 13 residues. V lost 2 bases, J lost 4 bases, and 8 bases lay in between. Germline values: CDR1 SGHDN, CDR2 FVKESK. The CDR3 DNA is TGTGCCAGCAGCCAATTACGAGGCACTGAAGCTTTCTTT. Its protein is CASSQLRGTEAFF.

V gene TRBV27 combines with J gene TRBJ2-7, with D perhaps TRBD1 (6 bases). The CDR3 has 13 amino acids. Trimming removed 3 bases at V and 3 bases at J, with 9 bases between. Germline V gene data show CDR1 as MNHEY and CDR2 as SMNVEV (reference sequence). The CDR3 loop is CASSFGRGYEQYF. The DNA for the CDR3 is TGTGCCAGCAGTTTCGGCAGGGGCTACGAGCAGTACTTC.

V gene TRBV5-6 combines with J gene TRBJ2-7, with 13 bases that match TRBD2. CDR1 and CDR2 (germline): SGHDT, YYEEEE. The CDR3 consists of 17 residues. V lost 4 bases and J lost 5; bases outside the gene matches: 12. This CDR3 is CASSPGTSGTPTHEQYF. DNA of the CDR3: TGTGCCAGCAGCCCGGGGACTAGCGGGACTCCTACCCACGAGCAGTACTTC.

CDR3 sequence (DNA): TGTGCCAGCAGCGCCATCAGGGAAGATACGCAGTATTTT. It codes for CASSAIREDTQYF. The chain joins TRBV7-7 to TRBJ2-3; D might be TRBD1 (5 bases). Trimming pared 5 bases from V and 5 bases from J, leaving 11 bases between. This CDR3 spans 13 amino acids. Germline loops: CDR1 SSHAT, CDR2 FNYEAQ (reference sequence).

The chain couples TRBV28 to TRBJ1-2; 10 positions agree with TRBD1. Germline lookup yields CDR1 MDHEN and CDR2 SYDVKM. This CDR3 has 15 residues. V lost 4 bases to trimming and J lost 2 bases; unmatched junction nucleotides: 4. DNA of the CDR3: TGTGCCAGCAGTTCCGGACAGGGGGAAAACTATGGCTACACCTTC. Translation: CASSSGQGENYGYTF.

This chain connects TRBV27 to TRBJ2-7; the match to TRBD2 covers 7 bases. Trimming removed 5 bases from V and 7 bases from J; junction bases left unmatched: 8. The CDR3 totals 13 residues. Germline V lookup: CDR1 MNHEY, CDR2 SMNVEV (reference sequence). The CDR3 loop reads CASSKALAPEQYF. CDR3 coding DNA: TGTGCCAGCAGTAAAGCACTAGCGCCTGAGCAGTACTTC.

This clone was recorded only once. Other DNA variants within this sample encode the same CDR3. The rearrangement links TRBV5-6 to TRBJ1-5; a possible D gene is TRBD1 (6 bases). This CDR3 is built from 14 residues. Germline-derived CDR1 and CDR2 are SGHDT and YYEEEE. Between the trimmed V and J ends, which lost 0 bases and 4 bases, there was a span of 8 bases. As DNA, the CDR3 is TGTGCCAGCAGCTTGGGACAGGTAAATCAGCCCCAGCATTTT. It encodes CASSLGQVNQPQHF.

The CDR3 sequence is CASSLVKHWAGGEQYF. CDR3 in DNA: TGTGCCAGCAGCTTAGTAAAACATTGGGCAGGGGGCGAGCAGTACTTC. This rearrangement joins TRBV11-2 to TRBJ2-7, with 7 bases matching TRBD1. The CDR3 is 16 amino acids. From germline, CDR1 is SGHAT and CDR2 FQNNGV. V was pared by 1 base and J by 6 bases, with 12 bases of the junction left unmatched.

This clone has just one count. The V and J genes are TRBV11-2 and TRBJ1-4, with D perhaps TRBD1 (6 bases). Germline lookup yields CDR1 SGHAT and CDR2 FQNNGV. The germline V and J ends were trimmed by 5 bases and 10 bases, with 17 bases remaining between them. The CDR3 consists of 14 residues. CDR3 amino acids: CASSGGRGYLKLFF. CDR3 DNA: TGTGCCAGCAGCGGGGGCAGGGGCTATCTAAAACTGTTTTTT.

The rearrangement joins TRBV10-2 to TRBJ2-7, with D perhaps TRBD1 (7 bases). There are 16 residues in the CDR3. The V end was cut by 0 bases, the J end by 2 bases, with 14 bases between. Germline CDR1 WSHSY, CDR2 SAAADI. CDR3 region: CASSESRQGGTYEQYF. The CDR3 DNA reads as TGCGCCAGCAGTGAGTCAAGGCAGGGGGGAACCTACGAGCAGTACTTC.

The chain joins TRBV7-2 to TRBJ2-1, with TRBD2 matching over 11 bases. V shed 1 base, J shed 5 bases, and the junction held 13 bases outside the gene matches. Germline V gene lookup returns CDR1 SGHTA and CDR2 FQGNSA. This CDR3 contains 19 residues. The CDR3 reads CASSLGLAGGTLIHNEQFF. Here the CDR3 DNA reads TGTGCCAGCAGCTTAGGCCTAGCGGGGGGTACTCTTATCCACAATGAGCAGTTCTTC.

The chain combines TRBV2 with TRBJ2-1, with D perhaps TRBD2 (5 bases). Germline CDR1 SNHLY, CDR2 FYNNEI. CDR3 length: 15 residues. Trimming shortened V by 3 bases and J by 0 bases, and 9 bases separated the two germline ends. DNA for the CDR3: TGTGCCAGCAGTGAGCCGGGGAGCTCCTACAATGAGCAGTTCTTC. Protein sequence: CASSEPGSSYNEQFF.

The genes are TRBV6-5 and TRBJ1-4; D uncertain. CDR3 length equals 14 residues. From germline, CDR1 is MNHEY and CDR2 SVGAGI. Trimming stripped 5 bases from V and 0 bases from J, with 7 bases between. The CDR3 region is CASSDTPTNEKLFF. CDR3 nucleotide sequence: TGTGCCAGCAGTGACACGCCAACTAATGAAAAACTGTTTTTT.

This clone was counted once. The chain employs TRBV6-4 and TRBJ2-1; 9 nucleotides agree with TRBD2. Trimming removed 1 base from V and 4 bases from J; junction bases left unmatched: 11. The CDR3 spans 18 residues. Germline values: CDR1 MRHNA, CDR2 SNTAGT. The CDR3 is CASSDLAGGGTLYNEQFF. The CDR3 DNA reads TGTGCCAGCAGTGACTTGGCGGGAGGGGGCACTTTGTACAATGAGCAGTTCTTC.

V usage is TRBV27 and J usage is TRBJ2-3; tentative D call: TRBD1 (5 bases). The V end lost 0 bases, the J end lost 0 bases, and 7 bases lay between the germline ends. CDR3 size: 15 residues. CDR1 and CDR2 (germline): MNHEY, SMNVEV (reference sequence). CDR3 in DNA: TGTGCCAGCAGTTTATCAGGGGCTAGCACAGATACGCAGTATTTT. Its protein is CASSLSGASTDTQYF.

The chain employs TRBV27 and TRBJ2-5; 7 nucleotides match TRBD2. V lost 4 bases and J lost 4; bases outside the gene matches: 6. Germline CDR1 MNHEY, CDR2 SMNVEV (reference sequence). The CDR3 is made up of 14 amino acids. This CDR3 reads CASSSLAVGETQYF. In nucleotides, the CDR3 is TGTGCCAGCAGTTCTCTAGCGGTCGGAGAGACCCAGTACTTC.

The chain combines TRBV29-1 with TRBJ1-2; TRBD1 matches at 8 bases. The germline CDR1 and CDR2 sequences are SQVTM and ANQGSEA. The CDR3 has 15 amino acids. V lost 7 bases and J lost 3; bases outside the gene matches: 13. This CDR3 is CSAPHQTGDYYGYTF. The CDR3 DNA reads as TGCAGCGCCCCCCACCAGACAGGGGATTACTATGGCTACACCTTC. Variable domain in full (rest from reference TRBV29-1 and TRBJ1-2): SAVISQKPSRDICQRGTSLTIQCQVDSQVTMMFWYRQQPGQSLTLIATANQGSEATYESGFVIDKFPISRPNLTFSTLTVSNMSPEDSSIYLCSAPHQTGDYYGYTFGSGTRLTVV.